The 32 T cell receptor beta chains below all came from one sample that was sequenced in a study of blood T cell repertoires in COVID-19 (dated by TCRdb to 2020 to 2022). Libraries came from the immunoSEQ multiplex PCR assay. The clones in this table, taken by TCRdb from immuneACCESS, are in-frame only. Not every clone is retained; where verified, under half of the shortfall comes from an unresolved V gene, and the cause of the rest is unknown. The sample yields about 240,000 clones; roughly 80% were counted once. 9.5% to 15% of the sample belongs to the ten largest clones. The sample taken for sequencing was peripheral blood. The receptors derive from a woman aged 55-70 years with active or convalescent COVID-19.

The genes are TRBV2 and TRBJ1-4; 9 bases agree with TRBD1. Germline V gene sequence: CDR1 SNHLY, CDR2 FYNNEI. The CDR3 totals 15 residues. V lost 5 bases and J lost 7; bases outside the gene matches: 8. CDR3 coding DNA: TGTGCCAGCAGTCAACAGGGGGCCGTCGGTGAAAAACTGTTTTTT. Protein: CASSQQGAVGEKLFF.

The chain recombines TRBV6-5 with TRBJ2-6, with D tentatively TRBD1 (6 bases). The CDR3 consists of 16 residues. Trimming shortened V by 4 bases and J by 4 bases, and 14 bases separated the two germline ends. The germline CDR1 and CDR2 sequences are MNHEY and SVGAGI. Written as DNA, the CDR3 is TGTGCCAGCAGTTTGCTAACAGGGTCCGGGGCCAACGTCCTGACTTTC. As protein: CASSLLTGSGANVLTF.

The J gene is TRBJ1-6, the V gene TRBV14, with TRBD1 as a possible D gene (5 bases). Trimming cost V 6 bases and J 0 bases, with 12 bases left between them. CDR1 is SGHDN, CDR2 FVKESK, per germline. The CDR3 consists of 16 residues. CDR3 in DNA: TGTGCCAGCAGTACACAGGCGAACTCCTATAATTCACCCCTCCACTTT. It specifies CASSTQANSYNSPLHF. Looking up the rest from reference TRBV14 and TRBJ1-6 gives the full variable domain: EAGVTQFPSHSVIEKGQTVTLRCDPISGHDNLYWYRRVMGKEIKFLLHFVKESKQDESGMPNNRFLAERTGGTYSTLKVQPAELEDSGVYFCASSTQANSYNSPLHFGNGTRLTVT.

The rearrangement links TRBV24-1 to TRBJ2-2; D gene unclear. V gave up 1 base and J gave up 0 bases, with 8 bases separating them. The germline CDR1 and CDR2 sequences are KGHDR and SFDVKD. The CDR3 sequence is 16 residues long. This CDR3 is CATSDLNSPNTGELFF. CDR3 in DNA: TGTGCCACCAGTGATTTAAACAGTCCGAACACCGGGGAGCTGTTTTTT.

This chain uses TRBV19 with TRBJ1-3, with 7 nucleotides matching TRBD1. The germline V gene encodes CDR1 LNHDA and CDR2 SQIVND (reference sequence). The trim removed 8 bases at V and 1 base at J, leaving 5 bases unmatched. This CDR3 is built from 14 residues. This chain's CDR3 is CASWDRISGNTIYF. In nucleotides, the CDR3 is TGTGCCAGTTGGGACAGAATTTCTGGAAACACCATATATTTT.

This rearrangement joins TRBV6-5 to TRBJ2-5; TRBD2 might be the D (6 bases). Germline loops: CDR1 MNHEY, CDR2 SVGAGI. The CDR3 sequence is 14 residues long. Trimming took off 7 bases at V and 5 bases at J, with 17 bases between the two ends. The CDR3 loop reads CASTTPGVVETQYF. The CDR3 DNA reads as TGTGCCAGCACTACCCCGGGGGTGGTTGAGACCCAGTACTTC.

This rearrangement joins TRBV30 to TRBJ1-1; D not certain. The CDR3 runs to 15 residues. CDR1 and CDR2 (germline): GTSNPN, SVGIG (reference sequence). Trimming took 1 base from V and 4 from J, leaving 16 bases between them. The chain's CDR3 is CAWSGLLYRGTEAFF. The CDR3 DNA follows: TGTGCCTGGAGTGGTTTGTTGTATAGAGGCACTGAAGCTTTCTTT.

The chain employs TRBV15 and TRBJ1-4, with 9 bases identical to TRBD1. From germline, CDR1 is LNHNV and CDR2 YYDKDF (reference sequence). The V gene end was trimmed by 0 bases and the J gene end by 6 bases; junction bases not matched to a gene: 5. The CDR3 is 16 amino acids. The CDR3 loop is CATSRDRQGVYEKLFF. CDR3 in DNA: TGTGCCACCAGCAGAGATCGACAGGGGGTTTATGAAAAACTGTTTTTT.

The table lists this clone with a count of one. V gene TRBV27 combines with J gene TRBJ2-7; 8 nucleotides line up with TRBD1. V was pared by 5 bases and J by 3 bases, with 15 bases of the junction left unmatched. CDR1 is MNHEY, CDR2 SMNVEV, per germline (reference sequence). This CDR3 is 17 amino acids long. The CDR3 nucleotides are TGTGCCAGCAGTCTCCCCCCCGGACAGGGTAAGTACTACGAGCAGTACTTC. Its protein is CASSLPPGQGKYYEQYF.

The rearrangement links TRBV6-2 or TRBV6-3 to TRBJ2-7; tentatively, D is TRBD2 (6 bases). V was pared by 0 bases and J by 2 bases, with 11 bases between. CDR1 and CDR2 (germline): MNHEY, SVGEGT. The CDR3 has 15 residues. CDR3 coding DNA: TGTGCCAGCAGTTACTCGGGGGGACTTCCCTACGAGCAGTACTTC. Translating gives CASSYSGGLPYEQYF.

V and J are TRBV4-1 and TRBJ2-1, with 8 bases fitting TRBD2. The CDR3 loop spans 16 amino acids. The trim removed 3 bases at V and 7 bases at J, leaving 11 bases unmatched. Germline loops: CDR1 MGHRA, CDR2 YSYEKL. The CDR3: CASSQAGGALENEQFF. The DNA of the CDR3 is TGCGCCAGCAGCCAGGCCGGGGGGGCCTTAGAAAATGAGCAGTTCTTC.

The V call is TRBV6-2 or TRBV6-3, the J call TRBJ1-1, with D possibly TRBD1 on 5 matching bases. The CDR3 spans 13 residues. Germline V lookup: CDR1 MNHEY, CDR2 SVGEGT. Trimming stripped 2 bases from V and 8 bases from J, with 12 bases between. DNA of the CDR3: TGTGCCAGCAGTTACAGGGGTGGGGTCGAAGCTTTCTTT. It is translated as CASSYRGGVEAFF.

V gene TRBV7-3 combines with J gene TRBJ1-4; possibly TRBD1 for D (6 bases). Germline V lookup: CDR1 SGHTA, CDR2 FQGTGA. CDR3 length: 14 amino acids. V dropped 5 bases and J dropped 7 bases, with 14 bases sitting between them. CDR3 amino acids: CASSPQGRFEKLFF. In DNA form, the CDR3 reads TGTGCCAGCAGCCCCCAGGGGCGGTTTGAAAAACTGTTTTTT.

This clone was found a few times. The genes are TRBV7-6 and TRBJ2-2; 11 bases match TRBD2. The ends lost 1 base at V and 0 bases at J; junction bases unmatched: 1. The germline CDR1 and CDR2 sequences are SGHVS and FNYEAQ. This CDR3 is 17 amino acids long. DNA of the CDR3: TGTGCCAGCAGCTTAGGACTAGCGGGGACGAACACCGGGGAGCTGTTTTTT. As protein: CASSLGLAGTNTGELFF.

The chain links TRBV30 to TRBJ2-3; 10 bases agree with TRBD2. The CDR3 covers 17 residues. The V gene's germline CDR1 is GTSNPN and CDR2 SVGIG (reference sequence). Trimming took 0 bases from V and 8 from J; bases not matched to a gene: 14. In DNA, the CDR3 is TGTGCCTGGAGTGTACTTTGGCTAGCGGGGGTCCAGGGTACGCAGTATTTT. Translated, it gives CAWSVLWLAGVQGTQYF.

This clone was observed once. The gene calls are TRBV20-1 and TRBJ1-2; D might be TRBD1 (5 bases). This CDR3 contains 11 residues. V was pared by 6 bases and J by 2 bases, with 7 bases between. Per the germline V gene, CDR1 is DFQATT and CDR2 is SNEGSKA (reference sequence). This CDR3 reads CSAEGNYGYTF. The CDR3 coding sequence is TGCAGTGCGGAGGGGAACTATGGCTACACCTTC.

This chain joins TRBV5-6 and TRBJ1-2, with TRBD1 as a possible D gene (6 bases). The CDR3 has 15 residues. Trimming removed 0 bases from V and 4 bases from J, with 13 bases in between. From germline, CDR1 is SGHDT and CDR2 YYEEEE. CDR3 sequence (DNA): TGTGCCAGCAGCTTGGTGGGGGCGGCGGGCTATGGCTACACCTTC. Translation gives CASSLVGAAGYGYTF.

The rearrangement links TRBV7-8 to TRBJ1-6, with TRBD1 matching 11 bases. The trim removed 3 bases at V and 16 bases at J, leaving 8 bases unmatched. The CDR3 covers 14 residues. The germline V gene encodes CDR1 SGHVS and CDR2 FQNEAQ. The CDR3 region is CASSFGQGAIELHF. The CDR3 DNA reads TGTGCCAGCAGCTTCGGACAGGGGGCTATCGAACTCCACTTT.

This clone showed up just once. The gene calls are TRBV6-6 and TRBJ1-2, with 8 bases that match TRBD1. CDR1 is MNHNY and CDR2 is SVGAGI in the germline V gene (reference sequence). Losses at the gene ends were 0 bases for V and 4 bases for J; bases not matched to a gene: 4. This CDR3 has 15 residues. The CDR3 DNA reads as TGTGCCAGCAGTTACTCGACAGGGGCCCTCTATGGCTACACCTTC. Protein: CASSYSTGALYGYTF.

This clone was seen once. Distinct nucleotide sequences in the sample also encode this CDR3. This sequence joins TRBV7-3 and TRBJ2-2; a weak D match, TRBD1 (5 bases). The CDR3 extends over 13 amino acids. The V end was cut by 4 bases, the J end by 5 bases, with 8 bases between. Germline V CDR1 and CDR2: SGHTA, FQGTGA. CDR3 residues: CASSSQGTGELFF. The DNA for the CDR3 is TGTGCCAGCAGCTCTCAGGGAACCGGGGAGCTGTTTTTT.

This clone came up once. V usage is TRBV4-1 and J usage is TRBJ1-1, with a tentative D call TRBD1 (5 bases). The CDR3 has 16 amino acids. V lost 1 base, J lost 0 bases, and 12 bases lay in between. The germline V gene encodes CDR1 MGHRA and CDR2 YSYEKL. CDR3 coding DNA: TGCGCCAGCAGCCAAGCGGGGGGGTACATGAACACTGAAGCTTTCTTT. This gives the protein CASSQAGGYMNTEAFF.

V usage is TRBV11-2 and J usage is TRBJ2-3, with 16 bases fitting TRBD2. Germline loops: CDR1 SGHAT, CDR2 FQNNGV. The CDR3 consists of 18 residues. With V trimmed by 5 bases and J by 2 bases, 7 bases remained unmatched. As DNA, the CDR3 is TGTGCCAGCAGCACCCCCGGGACTAGCGGGGGGGCCACAGATACGCAGTATTTT. Translating it yields CASSTPGTSGGATDTQYF.

V gene TRBV18 combines with J gene TRBJ1-5, with 7 bases lining up with TRBD1. V dropped 2 bases and J dropped 0; count of bases not matched to a gene: 1. Germline CDR1 reads KGHSH; CDR2 reads LQKENI. The CDR3 runs to 15 residues. This CDR3 reads CASSPDRDSNQPQHF. The CDR3 nucleotides read TGTGCCAGCTCACCAGACAGGGATAGCAATCAGCCCCAGCATTTT.

The chain employs TRBV7-9 and TRBJ1-4, with TRBD1 identical over 11 bases. In germline, CDR1 is SEHNR, CDR2 FQNEAQ (reference sequence). The CDR3 totals 15 residues. V lost 3 bases and J lost 8; bases outside the gene matches: 5. CDR3 protein: CASSFSGTGGEKLFF. The DNA for the CDR3 is TGTGCCAGCAGCTTCTCCGGGACAGGGGGGGAAAAACTGTTTTTT. The full variable domain, with the rest looked up from reference TRBV7-9 and TRBJ1-4, is DTGVSQNPRHKITKRGQNVTFRCDPISEHNRLYWYRQTLGQGPEFLTYFQNEAQLEKSRLLSDRFSAERPKGSFSTLEIQRTEQGDSAMYLCASSFSGTGGEKLFFGSGTQLSVL.

This sequence joins TRBV11-2 and TRBJ2-4, with 8 nucleotides matching TRBD1. The junction had 3 bases not matched to a gene; V was cut back by 0 bases and J by 2 bases. The CDR3 contains 16 residues. Germline V CDR1 and CDR2: SGHAT, FQNNGV. CDR3 bases: TGTGCCAGCAGCTTAGATTACAGGGGGTCCAAAAACATTCAGTACTTC. Its translation is CASSLDYRGSKNIQYF.

V gene TRBV28 combines with J gene TRBJ2-7, with a possible D match to TRBD2 (6 bases). Germline loops: CDR1 MDHEN, CDR2 SYDVKM. CDR3 length: 14 residues. V lost 6 bases, J lost 4 bases, and 16 bases lay in between. CDR3 DNA: TGTGCCAGCAGCACCGGGGGTAGCGGATACGAGCAGTACTTC. As protein: CASSTGGSGYEQYF.

This chain uses TRBV3-1 (or the pseudogene TRBV3-2) with TRBJ2-7; 14 bases are shared with TRBD2. This CDR3 is 15 amino acids long. Losses at the gene ends were 4 bases for V and 5 bases for J; bases not matched to a gene: 4. Germline loops: CDR1 LGHDT, CDR2 YNNKEL (reference sequence). The CDR3 here is CASSLTSGGAHEQYF. CDR3 DNA: TGTGCCAGCAGCCTGACTAGCGGGGGGGCCCACGAGCAGTACTTC.

The V gene is TRBV5-4, the J gene TRBJ1-2; no clear D. CDR1 is SGHNT and CDR2 is YYREEE in the germline V gene (reference sequence). V lost 2 bases and J lost 3, with 5 bases in between. The CDR3 is 12 residues long. Written as DNA, the CDR3 is TGTGCCAGCAGCTTCCGGGACTATGGCTACACCTTC. It translates to CASSFRDYGYTF.

This rearrangement joins TRBV30 to TRBJ2-1; D possibly corresponds to TRBD2 (5 bases). The CDR3 runs 13 residues. Germline CDR1 is GTSNPN and CDR2 is SVGIG (reference sequence). V was cut by 0 bases and J by 6 bases, with 9 bases left in between. CDR3 sequence: CAWSVRTFNEQFF. CDR3 coding DNA: TGTGCCTGGAGTGTACGGACTTTCAATGAGCAGTTCTTC.

The rearrangement joins TRBV7-2 to TRBJ1-1, with a possible D match to TRBD1 (6 bases). The V gene lost 6 bases and the J gene lost 1 base, with 18 bases spanning the gap. The V gene's germline CDR1 is SGHTA and CDR2 FQGNSA. The CDR3 has 16 amino acids. Here the CDR3 DNA reads TGTGCCAGCAGGGTAGGGATCCAGGGGCGGAACACTGAAGCTTTCTTT. Amino acid sequence: CASRVGIQGRNTEAFF. The entire variable domain, with the rest obtained from reference TRBV7-2 and TRBJ1-1, is as follows: GAGVSQSPSNKVTEKGKDVELRCDPISGHTALYWYRQSLGQGLEFLIYFQGNSAPDKSGLPSDRFSAERTGGSVSTLTIQRTQQEDSAVYLCASRVGIQGRNTEAFFGQGTRLTVV.

V gene TRBV6-1 combines with J gene TRBJ1-3; no clear D. From germline, CDR1 is MNHNS and CDR2 SASEGT. Trimming shortened V by 7 bases and J by 0 bases, and 13 bases separated the two germline ends. The CDR3 spans 15 residues. The CDR3 reads CASTLSGHSGNTIYF. CDR3 bases: TGTGCCAGCACTCTAAGTGGGCACTCTGGAAACACCATATATTTT.

The chain employs TRBV6-5 and TRBJ1-1; D is perhaps TRBD1 (5 bases). CDR1 is MNHEY, CDR2 SVGAGI, per germline. V lost 7 bases and J 0 bases, leaving 12 bases between the germline ends. The CDR3 consists of 14 residues. The CDR3 spells CASKLDRLNTEAFF. The CDR3 nucleotides read TGTGCCAGCAAACTCGACAGATTGAACACTGAAGCTTTCTTT.